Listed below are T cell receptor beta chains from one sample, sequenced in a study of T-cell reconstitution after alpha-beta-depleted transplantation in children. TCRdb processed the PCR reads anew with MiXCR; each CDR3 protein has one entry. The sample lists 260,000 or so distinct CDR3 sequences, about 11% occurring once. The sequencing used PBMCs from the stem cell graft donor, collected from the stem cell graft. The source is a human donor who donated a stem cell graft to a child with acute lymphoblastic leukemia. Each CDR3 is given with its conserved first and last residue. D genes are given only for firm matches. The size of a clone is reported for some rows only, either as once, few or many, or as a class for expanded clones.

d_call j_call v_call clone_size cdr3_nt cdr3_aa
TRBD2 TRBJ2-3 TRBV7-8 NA TGTGCCAGCAGCTTAATCGGCGGGGGGAATACAGATACGCAGTATTTT CASSLIGGGNTDTQYF
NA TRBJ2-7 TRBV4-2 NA TGTGCCAGCAGCCAACCTCTCGAGACCCGGGCCTCCTACCCCTACGAGCAGTACTTC CASSQPLETRASYPYEQYF
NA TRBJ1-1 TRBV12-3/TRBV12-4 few TGTGCCAGCAGTTTAGCAGGACGGTACACTGAAGCTTTCTTT CASSLAGRYTEAFF
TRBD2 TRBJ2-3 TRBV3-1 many TGTGCCAGCAGCCCCTGGACTAGCGGAGATACGCAGTATTTT CASSPWTSGDTQYF
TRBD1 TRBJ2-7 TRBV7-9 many TGTGCCAGTCGGGACAGCCTCACCTACGAGCAGTACTTC CASRDSLTYEQYF
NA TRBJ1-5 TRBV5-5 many TGTGCCAGCAGCTTAGGTCCTGATCAGCCCCAGCATTTT CASSLGPDQPQHF
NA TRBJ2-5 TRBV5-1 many TGCGCCAGCAGCTTGGTTGGGGGGCGTATGGCCCAAGAGACCCAGTACTTC CASSLVGGRMAQETQYF
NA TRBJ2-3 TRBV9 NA TGTGCCAGCAGCGACCACGGGGCAGGGGCCAGCACAGATACGCAGTATTTT CASSDHGAGASTDTQYF
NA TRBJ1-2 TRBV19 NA TGTGCCAGTAGCCCTCGCAGGGAGGGCGGCTACACCTTC CASSPRREGGYTF
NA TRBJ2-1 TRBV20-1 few TGCAGTGCTACGGACCCCGTTGCGGGAAATGAGCAGTTCTTC CSATDPVAGNEQFF